This T cell receptor beta chain was profiled in a study of cytomegalovirus exposure and HLA in healthy donors. Study results and caveats: Reported results showed that the classifier diagnosed cytomegalovirus status with high specificity and sensitivity. Whilst most TCR sequences proved rare, a subset of public TCRs occurred across many donors. Cytomegalovirus association was listed for roughly 160 TCR beta chains.

Donors came from a validation cohort of some 110 subjects, distinct from the first 666-subject cohort. Here immunoSEQ multiplex PCR was the method, and the copy in TCRdb shows in-frame clones only, minus some. The data show around 300,000 clones, with roughly 88% seen just once and around 0.88% held by the top ten. To note about this clone: Its matching antigen is unknown.

The CDR3 has 16 residues. Germline CDR1 is SGHVS and CDR2 is FQNEAQ. V lost 4 bases, J lost 1 base, and 6 bases stayed unmatched. The sequencing input was PBMCs. J is TRBJ2-5 and V is TRBV7-8; 10 bases agree with TRBD2. This TCR was sampled from a man aged 25 to 45 in good health and CMV-seronegative. The CDR3 is CASSSLSGGPQETQYF. CDR3 bases: TGTGCCAGCAGCTCCCTTAGCGGGGGGCCCCAAGAGACCCAGTACTTC.